A single sample gave rise to the 21 T cell receptor beta chains below, sequenced in a study of regulatory T cells in long-lasting Graves disease. As to time point: persistent/refractory GD, antithyroid drugs over 5 years with positive TRAb. Generation of the TCR library employed RNA extracted from PBMCs. Relying on iRepertoire HTBI primers and Arm-PCR of CDR3 regions, the team built TCR beta libraries. TCRdb independently ran MiXCR on the multiplex PCR reads; one entry per CDR3 protein. The data show 600,000 to 800,000 distinct CDR3 sequences, approximately 31% seen once. Specimen: peripheral blood mononuclear cells (PBMCs), collected when the disease was refractory, from a patient treated with antithyroid drugs. These receptor sequences come from a female donor with Graves disease.

The V gene is TRBV25-1, the J gene TRBJ1-2, with D perhaps matching TRBD1 (5 bases). The germline V and J ends were trimmed by 3 bases and 8 bases, with 16 bases remaining between them. This CDR3 region has 14 residues. The germline gives CDR1 MGHDK, CDR2 SYGVNS. CDR3 coding DNA: TGTGCCAGCAGTGAGTTATTTATAGGGGAAGGCTACACCTTC. Translation: CASSELFIGEGYTF.

This chain connects TRBV9 to TRBJ2-3; D gene ambiguous. V gave up 1 base and J gave up 4 bases, with 10 bases separating them. This CDR3 spans 14 amino acids. Germline-derived CDR1 and CDR2 are SGDLS and YYNGEE. As DNA, the CDR3 is TGTGCCAGCAGCGTATACCCCGGAGCAGATACGCAGTATTTT. Protein: CASSVYPGADTQYF.

This clonotype was counted at least ten times. The chain combines TRBV28 with TRBJ1-2, with D maybe TRBD1 (6 bases). Germline values: CDR1 MDHEN, CDR2 SYDVKM. Trimming took 7 bases from V and 4 from J, leaving 16 bases between them. CDR3 size: 14 residues. Here the CDR3 reads CASTQDRGRYGYTF. The CDR3, as DNA: TGTGCCAGCACCCAGGACAGAGGCCGCTATGGCTACACCTTC.

The chain uses TRBV20-1 and TRBJ2-5; no firm D call. The CDR3 runs to 15 residues. Looked up from germline, CDR1 is DFQATT and CDR2 is SNEGSKA (reference sequence). Trimming pared 5 bases from V and 0 bases from J, leaving 16 bases between. CDR3 DNA: TGCAGTGCTCCTGCGCTTCTGCAGTACCAAGAGACCCAGTACTTC. It translates to CSAPALLQYQETQYF.

The gene calls are TRBV27 and TRBJ1-6; D call uncertain. Germline-derived CDR1 and CDR2 are MNHEY and SMNVEV (reference sequence). The CDR3 loop spans 16 amino acids. V was shortened by 4 bases and J by 3 bases, with 13 bases between the two germline ends. DNA of the CDR3: TGTGCCAGCAGTTCCTATAGGACGGGCTATAATTCACCCCTCCACTTT. Amino acid sequence: CASSSYRTGYNSPLHF.

This clonotype occurred many times. J is TRBJ1-2 and V is TRBV12-3 or TRBV12-4; no definite D call. This CDR3 comprises 14 residues. The V end lost 5 bases, the J end lost 4 bases, and 14 bases lay between the germline ends. The CDR3 reads CASSPSGLVYGYTF. The CDR3 DNA reads TGTGCCAGCAGTCCTTCCGGGCTTGTCTATGGCTACACCTTC.

This clonotype was found many times. V and J are TRBV12-3 or TRBV12-4 and TRBJ1-1, with TRBD1 as a possible D gene (5 bases). The CDR3 loop spans 13 amino acids. V shed 6 bases and J shed 4 bases, with 12 bases lying between them. CDR3 sequence reads: CASSFRVGTEAFF. In DNA, the CDR3 is TGTGCCAGCAGCTTCAGGGTGGGCACTGAAGCTTTCTTT.

This chain joins TRBV24-1 and TRBJ1-1; D uncertain. CDR1 is KGHDR and CDR2 is SFDVKD in the germline V gene. This CDR3 has 11 residues. Trimming cost V 2 bases and J 11 bases, with 8 bases left between them. The CDR3 DNA follows: TGTGCCACCAGTGATTCCGACGGGGCTTTCTTT. Protein: CATSDSDGAFF.

Worth noting for this clonotype: This may be a read error, as it is one base from a much larger clone. The rearrangement joins TRBV27 to TRBJ1-5; D unclear. Germline assignment: CDR1 MNHEY and CDR2 SMNVEV (reference sequence). This CDR3 comprises 14 residues. The CDR3 nucleotides are TGTGTCAGCAGTCCGCAAGCCCCGAATCAGCCCCAGCATTTT. This encodes CVSSPQAPNQPQHF.

The chain uses TRBV30 and TRBJ1-2; D gene unclear. Germline CDR1 and CDR2: GTSNPN and SVGIG (reference sequence). Between the trimmed V and J ends, which lost 2 bases and 8 bases, there was a span of 15 bases. The CDR3 runs to 13 residues. CDR3 sequence (DNA): TGTGCCTGGAGTACGACCCAAGTTCGGGGCTACACCTTC. Amino acid sequence: CAWSTTQVRGYTF.

This clonotype has only a few counts. The rearrangement uses TRBV11-3 and TRBJ2-7; D gene unclear. Per the germline V gene, CDR1 is SGHNT and CDR2 is YENEEA. CDR3 length: 11 amino acids. Between the trimmed V and J ends, which lost 5 bases and 6 bases, there was a span of 8 bases. The CDR3 region is CASSGYSEQYF. The CDR3, as DNA: TGTGCCAGCAGCGGGTACTCCGAGCAGTACTTC.

The J gene is TRBJ2-7, the V gene TRBV24-1, with 7 bases identical to TRBD2. With V trimmed by 6 bases and J by 1 base, 17 bases remained unmatched. This CDR3 is 18 amino acids long. CDR1 and CDR2 (germline): KGHDR, SFDVKD. CDR3 amino acids: CATSQPAGSFFRSYEQYF. The CDR3 DNA reads as TGTGCCACCAGTCAGCCAGCGGGATCCTTTTTTAGGTCCTACGAGCAGTACTTC.

The genes are TRBV6-5 and TRBJ2-5; D is possibly TRBD1 (7 bases). Per the germline V gene, CDR1 is MNHEY and CDR2 is SVGAGI. V lost 4 bases to trimming and J lost 9 bases, with 21 bases between them. The CDR3 contains 15 residues. The CDR3 sequence: CASSWGVANQGAQYF. The CDR3 DNA reads TGTGCCAGCAGTTGGGGGGTCGCAAACCAGGGGGCCCAGTACTTC.

The V and J genes are TRBV10-2 and TRBJ2-4, with D possibly being TRBD1 or TRBD2 (6 bases each). CDR1 is WSHSY, CDR2 SAAADI, per germline. With 8 bases removed from V and 9 bases from J, the gap between germline ends came to 20 bases. The CDR3 spans 14 residues. CDR3 in amino acids: CASGRGNREAIQYF. The CDR3 bases are TGCGCCAGCGGCCGAGGGAACAGGGAGGCCATTCAGTACTTC.

This clonotype showed up just a few times. The chain recombines TRBV27 with TRBJ2-7; a weak D match, TRBD1 (6 bases). The ends were cut back, 6 bases at V and 6 bases at J, with 15 bases in the middle. Germline CDR1 MNHEY, CDR2 SMNVEV (reference sequence). This CDR3 comprises 13 residues. CDR3 in DNA: TGTGCCAGCAGACCAGGGGAAACCTGCGAGCAGTACTTC. This codes for CASRPGETCEQYF.

The V gene is TRBV19, the J gene TRBJ1-1; D uncertain. Germline V CDR1 and CDR2: LNHDA, SQIVND (reference sequence). The CDR3 runs to 14 residues. V was trimmed by 0 bases and J by 1 base, leaving 6 bases between them. The CDR3 sequence is CASSIDGTNTEAFF. The CDR3 DNA sequence: TGTGCCAGTAGTATAGACGGAACGAACACTGAAGCTTTCTTT.

This clonotype was detected many times. The V and J genes are TRBV28 and TRBJ1-2, with D possibly TRBD1 on 5 matching bases. CDR1 MDHEN and CDR2 SYDVKM come from the germline V gene. The CDR3 contains 14 residues. Trimming left V 3 bases short and J 6 bases short, with 14 bases between. The CDR3 DNA is TGTGCCAGCAGTTTTCGTCGTCGGGGGGATGGCTACACCTTC. It specifies CASSFRRRGDGYTF.

The gene calls are TRBV12-3 or TRBV12-4 and TRBJ2-2, with D possibly matching TRBD2 (5 bases). This CDR3 is built from 14 residues. Trimming left V 7 bases short and J 2 bases short, with 11 bases between. CDR3 amino acids: CASTVSGNTGELFF. In DNA form, the CDR3 reads TGTGCCAGCACCGTCAGCGGTAACACCGGGGAGCTGTTTTTT.

The gene calls are TRBV19 and TRBJ2-7, with D possibly matching TRBD2 (6 bases). V was clipped by 3 bases and J by 2 bases, with 14 bases between them. The germline CDR1 and CDR2 sequences are LNHDA and SQIVND (reference sequence). CDR3 length equals 15 residues. CDR3 DNA: TGTGCCAGTAGTATTCAGCCGGGACTTCCCTACGAGCAGTACTTC. This translates into CASSIQPGLPYEQYF. Combining the CDR3 with reference TRBV19 and TRBJ2-7 gives the whole variable domain DGGITQSPKYLFRKEGQNVTLSCEQNLNHDAMYWYRQDPGQGLRLIYYSQIVNDFQKGDIAEGYSVSREKKESFPLTVTSAQKNPTAFYLCASSIQPGLPYEQYFGPGTRLTVT.

This clonotype was picked up a small number of times. The gene calls are TRBV12-5 and TRBJ2-7; tentatively, D is TRBD2 (5 bases). With 7 bases removed from V and 1 base from J, the gap between germline ends came to 11 bases. The CDR3 has 13 amino acids. Per the germline V gene, CDR1 is LGHNT and CDR2 is FRNRAP. This CDR3 is CASAGKISYEQYF. CDR3 DNA sequence: TGTGCTAGTGCGGGAAAAATTTCCTACGAGCAGTACTTC.

The genes are TRBV27 and TRBJ2-7; possible D gene TRBD1, 5 bases. CDR1 is MNHEY, CDR2 SMNVEV, per germline (reference sequence). The CDR3 extends over 13 amino acids. Trimming stripped 6 bases from V and 1 base from J, with 10 bases between. DNA for the CDR3: TGTGCCAGCAGACAGGCGCCTTCCTACGAGCAGTACTTC. It yields the protein CASRQAPSYEQYF.